A selection of T cell receptor beta chains follows, all from one sample in a study of blood T cell repertoires in COVID-19. Sequencing used immunoSEQ multiplex PCR; TCRdb keeps in-frame clones, though not all of them. In the table there are 80,000 to 90,000 clones, around 86% of which are singletons. What was sequenced was peripheral blood. The receptors here all came from a woman between 65 and 79 years old with acute or convalescent COVID-19. The CDR3 runs from the conserved cysteine through the conserved F or W. Each record gives: J gene, V gene, D gene, clone size, CDR3 protein, CDR3 DNA. D genes are given only for firm matches. Clone sizes are given selectively: once, few, many, or a class where the clone is expanded.

TRBJ1-5,TRBV6-5,.,once,CASREGRGPQHF,TGTGCCAGCAGAGAGGGCCGGGGGCCCCAGCATTTT
TRBJ2-5,TRBV2,TRBD2,once,CASSANSGGLGETQYF,TGTGCCAGCAGTGCTAATAGCGGGGGGTTAGGTGAGACCCAGTACTTC
TRBJ1-5,TRBV19,.,few,CASSMEQGWRQPQHF,TGTGCCAGTAGTATGGAGCAGGGTTGGCGTCAGCCCCAGCATTTT
TRBJ1-1,TRBV2,TRBD1,.,CASGQGVNTEAFF,TGTGCCAGCGGACAGGGGGTCAACACTGAAGCTTTCTTT
TRBJ2-1,TRBV7-6,.,.,CASSRGSYNEQFF,TGTGCCAGCAGTCGGGGGTCCTACAATGAGCAGTTCTTC
TRBJ1-1,TRBV2,.,.,CASRRSMNTEAFF,TGTGCCAGCAGGAGATCAATGAACACTGAAGCTTTCTTT
TRBJ1-2,TRBV12-3/TRBV12-4,.,.,CASSALDRSGYTF,TGTGCCAGCAGTGCCCTTGACAGATCTGGCTACACCTTC
TRBJ2-3,TRBV6-5,.,few,CASSYRVPTDTQYF,TGTGCCAGCAGTTACAGAGTCCCCACAGATACGCAGTATTTT
TRBJ1-5,TRBV19,.,few,CASSKADQPQHF,TGTGCCAGTAGTAAGGCGGATCAGCCCCAGCATTTT
TRBJ1-2,TRBV6-5,TRBD1,.,CASSHPGQNYGYTF,TGTGCCAGCAGCCATCCGGGACAGAACTATGGCTACACCTTC
TRBJ1-1,TRBV15,TRBD1,.,CATSRGTGHTEAFF,TGTGCCACCAGCAGAGGGACAGGGCATACTGAAGCTTTCTTT
TRBJ2-1,TRBV2,TRBD2,.,CASSRTSGGAYEQFF,TGTGCCAGCAGCCGGACTAGCGGGGGGGCTTATGAGCAGTTCTTC
TRBJ2-1,TRBV5-4,TRBD2,.,CASSLGLAGGYNNEQFF,TGTGCCAGCAGCTTGGGGCTAGCGGGGGGTTATAACAATGAGCAGTTCTTC
TRBJ2-1,TRBV19,TRBD1,few,CASSIGGTGTDNEQFF,TGTGCCAGTAGTATAGGGGGGACAGGGACCGACAATGAGCAGTTCTTC
TRBJ2-5,TRBV5-4,TRBD1,.,CASSQGQSQETQYF,TGTGCCAGCAGCCAGGGACAGTCCCAAGAGACCCAGTACTTC